This passage covers 20 T cell receptor beta chains from one sample sequenced in a study of cytomegalovirus exposure and HLA in healthy donors. The PCR made use of 60 Vbeta and 13 Jbeta primers. The repertoire was sequenced with immunoSEQ multiplex PCR; TCRdb's copy has only in-frame clones and lacks some. The repertoire consists of about 180,000 clones, with 70% to 80% occurring once and the leading ten covering around 0.69%. Material: PBMCs. The source is a woman between 40 and 50 years old in good health and CMV-seronegative.

This clone was seen only once. The chain links TRBV2 to TRBJ2-6, with D maybe TRBD1 (6 bases). The ends were cut back, 8 bases at V and 3 bases at J, with 17 bases in the middle. The germline V gene encodes CDR1 SNHLY and CDR2 FYNNEI. CDR3 length equals 16 residues. The CDR3 region has the DNA TGTGCCAGCTTTCCCAGGGGATCAAGTGGGGCCAACGTCCTGACTTTC. This codes for CASFPRGSSGANVLTF.

This chain joins TRBV6-5 and TRBJ1-5, with 7 bases matching TRBD1. Germline-derived CDR1 and CDR2 are MNHEY and SVGAGI. CDR3 length equals 15 residues. V was pared by 5 bases and J by 2 bases, with 6 bases of the junction left unmatched. The DNA for the CDR3 is TGTGCCAGCAGTCGACAGGGTTTGGGCAATCAGCCCCAGCATTTT. Protein: CASSRQGLGNQPQHF.

The chain joins TRBV29-1 to TRBJ2-1; D not resolved. Germline V lookup: CDR1 SQVTM, CDR2 ANQGSEA. The CDR3 covers 12 residues. V lost 6 bases and J 4 bases, leaving 10 bases between the germline ends. The CDR3 nucleotides read TGCAGCGTCCCCGGTATATACAATGAGCAGTTCTTC. Protein product: CSVPGIYNEQFF.

The genes are TRBV5-3 and TRBJ2-4, with D tentatively TRBD1 (6 bases). Being an ORF, TRBV5-3 has a function that is uncertain. The ends were cut back, 5 bases at V and 8 bases at J, with 8 bases in the middle. This CDR3 spans 11 amino acids. The CDR3 sequence: CARRGADIQYF. The CDR3, as DNA: TGTGCCAGAAGGGGGGCTGACATTCAGTACTTC.

This clone has only one observation. Here the CDR3 reads CASRLDRGRYEQYF. Written as DNA, the CDR3 is TGTGCCAGCAGGCTTGACAGGGGGCGGTACGAGCAGTACTTC. The rearrangement uses TRBV6-6 and TRBJ2-7; the match to TRBD1 covers 10 bases. The CDR3 has 14 amino acids. Germline CDR1 reads MNHNY; CDR2 reads SVGAGI (reference sequence). With 6 bases clipped from V and 4 bases from J, the junction kept 6 bases outside the gene matches.

The chain is built from TRBV6-5 and TRBJ2-5; TRBD2 matches 10 bases. The J call may be faulty, since TRBJ2-7 better matches the DNA end. There are 14 residues in the CDR3. CDR1 is MNHEY and CDR2 is SVGAGI in the germline V gene. This chain's CDR3 is CASSYLRTSGEQYF. The CDR3, as DNA: TGTGCCAGCAGTTACTTAAGGACTAGCGGCGAGCAGTACTTC.

This clone was observed a few times. The V and J genes are TRBV27 and TRBJ1-1; D gene unclear. Germline values: CDR1 MNHEY, CDR2 SMNVEV (reference sequence). The V and J ends lost 6 bases and 5 bases respectively, with 13 bases between them. The length of the CDR3 is 13 residues. As DNA, the CDR3 is TGTGCCAGCAGGGAGCGGGGAGGAACTGAAGCTTTCTTT. Amino acid sequence: CASRERGGTEAFF.

The rearrangement uses TRBV5-1 and TRBJ2-5; TRBD2 matches 12 bases. Near its end, the DNA agrees better with TRBJ2-7, so the J call may be wrong. Germline values: CDR1 SGHRS, CDR2 YFSETQ. CDR3 length equals 14 residues. CDR3 amino acids: CASSLAGGTYEQYF. The CDR3 DNA follows: TGCGCCAGCAGCCTAGCGGGAGGGACCTACGAGCAGTACTTC.

The chain is built from TRBV27 and TRBJ2-5, with 9 bases lining up with TRBD2. V was clipped by 1 base and J by 2 bases; unmatched bases: 5. Germline-derived CDR1 and CDR2 are MNHEY and SMNVEV (reference sequence). The CDR3 sequence is 16 residues long. The CDR3 here is CASSLWAGGPQETQYF. Written as DNA, the CDR3 is TGTGCCAGCAGTTTATGGGCGGGGGGGCCTCAAGAGACCCAGTACTTC.

J is TRBJ2-3 and V is TRBV27; the match to TRBD1 covers 10 bases. The junction had 11 bases not matched to a gene; V was cut back by 10 bases and J by 4 bases. Germline V gives CDR1 MNHEY, CDR2 SMNVEV (reference sequence). The CDR3 is 15 residues long. The CDR3 DNA reads as TGTGCCACCTGGGGGCCCGGGACAGGGGCAGATACGCAGTATTTT. Its translation is CATWGPGTGADTQYF.

The chain is built from TRBV28 and TRBJ2-3; unclear D gene. V was pared by 2 bases and J by 2 bases, with 14 bases between. Germline V CDR1 and CDR2: MDHEN, SYDVKM. The CDR3 sequence is 16 residues long. CDR3 bases: TGTGCCAGCAGTTTAGGCCCTAACAGAGACACAGATACGCAGTATTTT. This encodes CASSLGPNRDTDTQYF.

V usage is TRBV9 and J usage is TRBJ2-5; a weak D match, TRBD2 (5 bases). Germline CDR1 reads SGDLS; CDR2 reads YYNGEE. Trimming pared 4 bases from V and 8 bases from J, leaving 12 bases between. CDR3 length equals 12 residues. As DNA, the CDR3 is TGTGCCAGCAGCACGTTGAGCGGTACCCAGTACTTC. This translates into CASSTLSGTQYF.

For this clone: One end of the junction varies from germline; a read error may be responsible. The same CDR3 is also encoded by other DNA sequences in this sample. The genes are TRBV4-1 and TRBJ2-7; TRBD2 is a possible D gene (5 bases). This CDR3 has 15 residues. Germline loops: CDR1 MGHRA, CDR2 YSYEKL. The chain's CDR3 is CASSQDLGSGYEQYF. The CDR3 region has the DNA TGTGCCAGCAGCCAAGATCTGGGCTCGGGGTACGAGCAGTACTTC.

The chain recombines TRBV19 with TRBJ1-5; maybe TRBD1 (5 bases). The CDR3 length is 15 residues. Trimming took off 5 bases at V and 0 bases at J, with 11 bases between the two ends. Per the germline V gene, CDR1 is LNHDA and CDR2 is SQIVND (reference sequence). Written as DNA, the CDR3 is TGTGCCAGTAGTTTCCGACAGATTAGCAATCAGCCCCAGCATTTT. It yields the protein CASSFRQISNQPQHF.

The rearrangement links TRBV6-5 to TRBJ1-1, with 10 positions matching TRBD1. The CDR3 totals 14 residues. V dropped 5 bases and J dropped 4; count of bases not matched to a gene: 4. Germline values: CDR1 MNHEY, CDR2 SVGAGI. The CDR3 region is CASSDRGPGTEAFF. The CDR3 DNA follows: TGTGCCAGCAGTGACAGGGGGCCGGGCACTGAAGCTTTCTTT.

The rearrangement joins TRBV28 to TRBJ2-7; 7 bases align to TRBD1. The V segment lost 8 bases and the J segment 6 bases; nucleotides outside the gene matches: 10. CDR1 and CDR2 from the germline V gene are MDHEN and SYDVKM. The CDR3 totals 13 residues. The CDR3 nucleotides read TGTGCCAGCGGATCAGGGGGTGGTCGCGAGCAGTACTTC. As protein: CASGSGGGREQYF.

The V call is TRBV28, the J call TRBJ1-6; D possibly corresponds to TRBD1 (5 bases). V was clipped by 3 bases and J by 9 bases, with 12 bases between them. The CDR3 extends over 14 amino acids. Germline-derived CDR1 and CDR2 are MDHEN and SYDVKM. The CDR3 sequence is CASSLGRARSPLHF. DNA of the CDR3: TGTGCCAGCAGTTTGGGCAGGGCGCGTTCACCCCTCCACTTT.

The chain links TRBV5-4 to TRBJ2-7; TRBD2 matches at 7 bases. The V segment lost 3 bases and the J segment 2 bases; nucleotides outside the gene matches: 8. The CDR3 is made up of 15 amino acids. Per germline, CDR1 SGHNT and CDR2 YYREEE (reference sequence). The CDR3 loop reads CASSSSPSGTYEQYF. CDR3 nucleotides: TGTGCCAGCAGCTCATCTCCTAGCGGAACCTACGAGCAGTACTTC.

The rearrangement uses TRBV5-1 and TRBJ1-4; 9 nucleotides line up with TRBD1. This CDR3 contains 18 residues. Germline V gives CDR1 SGHRS, CDR2 YFSETQ. Trimming cost V 5 bases and J 0 bases; bases outside gene matches: 11. Here the CDR3 DNA reads TGCGCCAGCAGTTCCCCGGGACAGGGAGGGGCAACTAATGAAAAACTGTTTTTT. Protein sequence: CASSSPGQGGATNEKLFF.

The V call is TRBV4-1, the J call TRBJ1-2; no definite D call. V lost 0 bases to trimming and J lost 3 bases, with 8 bases between them. This CDR3 has 14 residues. CDR1 and CDR2 from the germline V gene are MGHRA and YSYEKL. This CDR3 reads CASSQDEGYYGYTF. The DNA for the CDR3 is TGCGCCAGCAGCCAAGATGAGGGATACTATGGCTACACCTTC.